One sample yielded the 23 T cell receptor beta chains listed below, sequenced in a study of blood T cell repertoires in COVID-19. Libraries were prepared by immunoSEQ multiplex PCR; TCRdb keeps only in-frame clonotypes and omits some of them. The table includes 360,000 or so clones, roughly 87% detected once. Sequencing was carried out using peripheral blood. The receptors derive from a woman aged 60 to 75 with COVID-19, enrolled during active disease.

This rearrangement joins TRBV6-5 to TRBJ1-1; the match to TRBD1 covers 7 bases. The CDR3 consists of 14 residues. The germline gives CDR1 MNHEY, CDR2 SVGAGI. After removal of 2 bases from V and 1 base from J, the junction contained 1 base not matched to a gene. The CDR3 protein is CASSYPGGNTEAFF. CDR3 sequence (DNA): TGTGCCAGCAGTTACCCAGGGGGGAACACTGAAGCTTTCTTT.

The sample holds one count of this clone. The rearrangement uses TRBV18 and TRBJ1-2; no clear D. CDR3 size: 14 residues. Germline V lookup: CDR1 KGHSH, CDR2 LQKENI. V lost 2 bases to trimming and J lost 0 bases, with 7 bases between them. The CDR3 nucleotides read TGTGCCAGCTCACCAGGAGAGGCTAACTATGGCTACACCTTC. The encoded protein is CASSPGEANYGYTF.

The chain recombines TRBV12-3 or TRBV12-4 with TRBJ1-5; no reliable D call. CDR3 size: 13 residues. V was cut by 5 bases and J by 3 bases, with 8 bases left in between. The CDR3 DNA is TGTGCCAGCAGTCCCAAACTCAATCAGCCCCAGCATTTT. Protein product: CASSPKLNQPQHF.

The J gene is TRBJ2-5, the V gene TRBV6-5; TRBD1 aligns across 10 bases. The CDR3 runs 14 residues. Per germline, CDR1 MNHEY and CDR2 SVGAGI. Trimming cost V 4 bases and J 5 bases; bases outside gene matches: 4. Here the CDR3 reads CASSWTGGLETQYF. Written as DNA, the CDR3 is TGTGCCAGCAGTTGGACAGGGGGGTTGGAGACCCAGTACTTC.

The count of this clone is one. The genes are TRBV5-1 and TRBJ1-3; TRBD1 aligns across 9 bases. The CDR3 has 17 amino acids. CDR1 and CDR2 from the germline V gene are SGHRS and YFSETQ. After removal of 4 bases from V and 0 bases from J, the junction contained 8 bases not matched to a gene. The CDR3 region has the DNA TGCGCCAGCAGCGCTACGCAGACAGGGGGCTCTGGAAACACCATATATTTT. This codes for CASSATQTGGSGNTIYF.

The J gene is TRBJ1-6, the V gene TRBV7-8; 8 bases are a match to TRBD1. This CDR3 spans 17 amino acids. The V gene's germline CDR1 is SGHVS and CDR2 FQNEAQ. V trimming: 5 bases; J trimming: 7 bases; junction bases outside the gene matches: 13. DNA for the CDR3: TGTGCCAGCAGCCTCCAGCCCCAGGGGGCGATGAATTCACCCCTCCACTTT. Encoded protein: CASSLQPQGAMNSPLHF.

The chain recombines TRBV11-2 with TRBJ2-1; TRBD2 aligns across 7 bases. Unmatched junction bases numbered 4, after V lost 0 bases and J lost 2 bases. The CDR3 spans 16 residues. CDR1 is SGHAT, CDR2 FQNNGV, per germline. The CDR3 reads CASSLDSGGTYNEQFF. The CDR3 nucleotides are TGTGCCAGCAGCTTAGATTCGGGAGGAACCTACAATGAGCAGTTCTTC.

V and J are TRBV10-3 and TRBJ1-1; D is uncertain. Trimming shortened V by 3 bases and J by 3 bases, and 8 bases separated the two germline ends. This CDR3 comprises 13 residues. The germline V gene has CDR1 ENHRY and CDR2 SYGVKD. CDR3 loop: CAISEPSYTEAFF. The DNA for the CDR3 is TGTGCCATCAGTGAACCCAGTTACACTGAAGCTTTCTTT.

The genes are TRBV3-1 (or the pseudogene TRBV3-2) and TRBJ2-1; perhaps TRBD2 as D (7 bases). CDR3 length: 17 residues. Trimming removed 1 base from V and 8 bases from J, with 21 bases in between. Germline loops: CDR1 LGHDT, CDR2 YNNKEL (reference sequence). CDR3 loop: CASSQGWGGPGLDEQFF. In nucleotides, the CDR3 is TGTGCCAGCAGCCAAGGCTGGGGGGGGCCGGGATTGGATGAGCAGTTCTTC.

V and J are TRBV28 and TRBJ1-1, with 9 bases identical to TRBD1. The length of the CDR3 is 16 residues. Germline values: CDR1 MDHEN, CDR2 SYDVKM. The V segment lost 7 bases and the J segment 1 base; nucleotides outside the gene matches: 10. The CDR3 region has the DNA TGTGCCAGCAACCCTACCCCGGGACAGGGGAACACTGAAGCTTTCTTT. Amino acid sequence: CASNPTPGQGNTEAFF.

The chain couples TRBV19 to TRBJ1-5, with D possibly TRBD1 on 5 matching bases. The CDR3 covers 15 residues. V was trimmed by 3 bases and J by 6 bases, leaving 15 bases between them. From germline, CDR1 is LNHDA and CDR2 SQIVND (reference sequence). CDR3 nucleotides: TGTGCCAGTAGTATCTGGCAGGGCCCCGGTCAGCCCCAGCATTTT. Translated, it gives CASSIWQGPGQPQHF.

The chain employs TRBV27 and TRBJ1-2; a possible D gene is TRBD1 (5 bases). The CDR3 is 13 amino acids. Germline values: CDR1 MNHEY, CDR2 SMNVEV (reference sequence). Between the trimmed V and J ends, which lost 3 bases and 5 bases, there was a span of 10 bases. The CDR3 DNA follows: TGTGCCAGCAGTTTTCGAGCAGGGTATGGCTACACCTTC. Translating gives CASSFRAGYGYTF.

There are a few counts of this clone. The chain combines TRBV3-1 (or the pseudogene TRBV3-2) with TRBJ2-3; 10 bases line up with TRBD2. Germline V lookup: CDR1 LGHDT, CDR2 YNNKEL (reference sequence). The trim removed 4 bases at V and 4 bases at J, leaving 11 bases unmatched. The length of the CDR3 is 17 residues. CDR3 region: CASSLAQRGGWADTQYF. CDR3 sequence (DNA): TGTGCCAGCAGCCTCGCCCAGCGGGGGGGCTGGGCAGATACGCAGTATTTT.

This chain connects TRBV27 to TRBJ2-5; TRBD1 might be the D (6 bases). Trimming took 6 bases from V and 5 from J, leaving 13 bases between them. Germline CDR1 reads MNHEY; CDR2 reads SMNVEV (reference sequence). The CDR3 has 13 amino acids. This chain's CDR3 is CASRTGKRETQYF. The CDR3, as DNA: TGTGCCAGCAGGACAGGCAAGAGGGAGACCCAGTACTTC.

The rearrangement links TRBV27 to TRBJ1-6; weak D call: TRBD1 (5 bases). Germline-derived CDR1 and CDR2 are MNHEY and SMNVEV (reference sequence). Trimming shortened V by 7 bases and J by 10 bases, and 26 bases separated the two germline ends. This CDR3 is built from 17 residues. The CDR3 sequence is CASKYEFRQTIDSPLHF. CDR3 in DNA: TGTGCCAGCAAATATGAATTCCGACAGACAATAGACTCACCCCTCCACTTT.

The rearrangement joins TRBV11-2 to TRBJ2-7; TRBD1 is a possible D gene (6 bases). The CDR3 runs 14 residues. Germline assignment: CDR1 SGHAT and CDR2 FQNNGV. V was clipped by 5 bases and J by 2 bases, with 13 bases between them. The DNA of the CDR3 is TGTGCCAGCAGCCTGGGACAAGGGGCCTACGAGCAGTACTTC. It is translated as CASSLGQGAYEQYF.

The rearrangement uses TRBV28 and TRBJ1-1, with no clear D. The CDR3 has 14 residues. From germline, CDR1 is MDHEN and CDR2 SYDVKM. V was pared by 6 bases and J by 1 base, with 12 bases between. CDR3 region: CASRTGLKNTEAFF. The CDR3 coding sequence is TGTGCCAGCAGGACGGGGTTAAAGAACACTGAAGCTTTCTTT.

The V gene is TRBV9, the J gene TRBJ2-5, with TRBD2 matching over 11 bases. V was pared by 3 bases and J by 5 bases, with 6 bases of the junction left unmatched. Germline CDR1 and CDR2: SGDLS and YYNGEE. There are 15 residues in the CDR3. CDR3 protein: CASSGSSGGSETQYF. The CDR3 nucleotides are TGTGCCAGCAGCGGGTCTAGCGGGGGGTCGGAGACCCAGTACTTC.

The chain recombines TRBV19 with TRBJ2-1; TRBD2 is a possible D gene (5 bases). Trimming pared 8 bases from V and 1 base from J, leaving 9 bases between. This CDR3 is 13 amino acids long. In germline, CDR1 is LNHDA, CDR2 SQIVND (reference sequence). The CDR3: CASAGISYNEQFF. The CDR3 region has the DNA TGTGCCAGTGCCGGGATTTCCTACAATGAGCAGTTCTTC. Full variable domain (remainder filled in from reference TRBV19 and TRBJ2-1): DGGITQSPKYLFRKEGQNVTLSCEQNLNHDAMYWYRQDPGQGLRLIYYSQIVNDFQKGDIAEGYSVSREKKESFPLTVTSAQKNPTAFYLCASAGISYNEQFFGPGTRLTVL.

The count of this clone is one. V and J are TRBV9 and TRBJ1-3; D uncertain. The CDR3 contains 14 residues. The V end was cut by 4 bases, the J end by 2 bases, with 10 bases between. CDR1 and CDR2 (germline): SGDLS, YYNGEE. CDR3 sequence reads: CASSSGLTGNTIYF. In DNA, the CDR3 is TGTGCCAGCAGCTCAGGCTTGACTGGAAACACCATATATTTT.

The chain recombines TRBV27 with TRBJ1-1; D uncertain. The CDR3 sequence is 15 residues long. The germline V gene has CDR1 MNHEY and CDR2 SMNVEV (reference sequence). V was shortened by 4 bases and J by 1 base, with 13 bases between the two germline ends. The DNA for the CDR3 is TGTGCCAGCAGTTCCACGGGGAGCCCGAACACTGAAGCTTTCTTT. Protein sequence: CASSSTGSPNTEAFF.

The chain has TRBV10-3 and TRBJ2-5; possible D gene TRBD1, 6 bases. V lost 6 bases and J lost 2, with 10 bases in between. This CDR3 comprises 13 residues. The germline V gene has CDR1 ENHRY and CDR2 SYGVKD. As DNA, the CDR3 is TGTGCCATCAGGAGGACAGCACAAGAGACCCAGTACTTC. Protein: CAIRRTAQETQYF.

The chain uses TRBV10-3 and TRBJ1-5; no firm D call. Germline CDR1 is ENHRY and CDR2 is SYGVKD. The CDR3 has 13 amino acids. The ends were cut back, 4 bases at V and 4 bases at J, with 8 bases in the middle. The CDR3 nucleotides are TGTGCCATCAGTGCAGGAGGGAATCAGCCCCAGCATTTT. It yields the protein CAISAGGNQPQHF.